This TCR beta chain was recorded in a study of blood T cell repertoires in COVID-19. Study as a whole: Collection of acute and convalescent COVID-19 samples took place in the United States, Italy and Spain. In each case, the material was cDNA or gDNA derived from T cells, B-cell-depleted T cells, or PBMCs.

The method was immunoSEQ multiplex PCR; TCRdb's version includes in-frame clones alone and lacks a portion of them. Of about 430,000 clones listed, around nine tenths are singletons. Germline V lookup: CDR1 MNHEY, CDR2 SVGAGI. The CDR3 length is 15 residues. Trimming left V 8 bases short and J 7 bases short, with 23 bases between. Participants' reported clinical history set cohort assignment. Exposed enrollees encountered a COVID-19 case at some point within 2 weeks before study entry. The clonotype originates from a woman younger than 35 who had been exposed to COVID-19. V and J are TRBV6-5 and TRBJ1-2, with a tentative D call TRBD1 (5 bases). Material for sequencing was PBMCs or T cells enriched from blood (not recorded which). CDR3 nucleotide sequence: TGTGCCAGCCGCTCCAAGGCGACCGGGGGTCTTGGCTACACCTTC. It yields the protein CASRSKATGGLGYTF.